The 21 T cell receptor beta chains reported below all come from one sample, sequenced in a study of cytomegalovirus exposure and HLA in healthy donors. The study ran its PCR with 60 Vbeta and 13 Jbeta primers. TCRdb keeps only in-frame clones here, not all; method: immunoSEQ multiplex PCR. The data show about 130,000 clones, approximately 80% seen once. The sample was PBMCs. Receptor source: a woman in her thirties or forties in good health and CMV-seronegative.

The rearrangement links TRBV6-4 to TRBJ2-1; 8 nucleotides align to TRBD1. V was clipped by 4 bases and J by 1 base; unmatched bases: 3. Germline CDR1 reads MRHNA; CDR2 reads SNTAGT. The CDR3 runs to 15 residues. The CDR3, as DNA: TGTGCCAGCAGTGTACAGGGGGGTTCCTACAATGAGCAGTTCTTC. This encodes CASSVQGGSYNEQFF.

CDR3 sequence: CASSLQRGGAGTGELFF. The CDR3 DNA reads TGTGCCAGCAGTTTACAAAGAGGGGGCGCCGGCACCGGGGAGCTGTTTTTT. J is TRBJ2-2 and V is TRBV28; 7 bases align to TRBD1. The CDR3 has 17 residues. CDR1 and CDR2 (germline): MDHEN, SYDVKM. After removal of 2 bases from V and 4 bases from J, the junction contained 10 bases not matched to a gene.

This clone has just one count. The CDR3 loop reads CAWSVGLAGADTQYF. The DNA for the CDR3 is TGTGCCTGGAGTGTAGGGCTAGCGGGAGCAGATACGCAGTATTTT. The chain uses TRBV30 and TRBJ2-3; 10 bases fit TRBD2. The trim removed 0 bases at V and 4 bases at J, leaving 4 bases unmatched. In germline, CDR1 is GTSNPN, CDR2 SVGIG (reference sequence). The CDR3 runs 15 residues.

Here the CDR3 DNA reads TGTGCCAGCAGGGAACAGGGGGCCGGGAACACTGAAGCTTTCTTT. This sequence encodes CASREQGAGNTEAFF. The chain has TRBV6-1 and TRBJ1-1, with TRBD1 identical over 9 bases. The germline gives CDR1 MNHNS, CDR2 SASEGT. The ends lost 6 bases at V and 1 base at J; junction bases unmatched: 6. CDR3 size: 15 residues.

The V call is TRBV11-2, the J call TRBJ1-2; weak D call: TRBD1 (6 bases). The CDR3 spans 14 residues. The germline gives CDR1 SGHAT, CDR2 FQNNGV. Deletions cut 3 bases from V and 8 bases from J, with 16 bases between. In DNA, the CDR3 is TGTGCCAGCAGCTTCACCGGGACATTGGGGGGCTACACCTTC. Translated, it gives CASSFTGTLGGYTF.

The V call is TRBV10-2, the J call TRBJ2-7; D gene uncertain. CDR1 and CDR2 from the germline V gene are WSHSY and SAAADI. This CDR3 comprises 11 residues. V was cut by 5 bases and J by 4 bases, with 6 bases left in between. Here the CDR3 reads CASSTDYEQYF. The CDR3 DNA follows: TGCGCCAGCAGTACTGATTACGAGCAGTACTTC.

The rearrangement joins TRBV7-8 to TRBJ2-3, with 8 bases that match TRBD1. CDR1 is SGHVS and CDR2 is FQNEAQ in the germline V gene. The CDR3 runs 15 residues. Trimming took 1 base from V and 4 from J; bases not matched to a gene: 4. The CDR3 DNA reads as TGTGCCAGCAGCTTAGGGGTGACAGGGGCAGATACGCAGTATTTT. Encoded protein: CASSLGVTGADTQYF.

The V call is TRBV7-2, the J call TRBJ2-7; the match to TRBD2 covers 9 bases. The length of the CDR3 is 15 residues. V shed 4 bases, J shed 6 bases, and the junction held 10 bases outside the gene matches. Per germline, CDR1 SGHTA and CDR2 FQGNSA. The CDR3 DNA is TGTGCCAGCAGCTCAGCTGGGGGACTAGCTGCCGAGCAGTACTTC. Protein sequence: CASSSAGGLAAEQYF.

This clone was seen a single time. This chain connects TRBV6-1 to TRBJ2-1; tentative D call: TRBD2 (5 bases). The CDR3 length is 14 residues. Germline-derived CDR1 and CDR2 are MNHNS and SASEGT. V lost 1 base and J lost 6, with 10 bases in between. CDR3 nucleotides: TGTGCCAGCAGTGAAGGGGGAGCGGCCAATGAGCAGTTCTTC. As protein: CASSEGGAANEQFF.

The chain is built from TRBV14 and TRBJ1-1, with TRBD1 matching 8 bases. The V gene's germline CDR1 is SGHDN and CDR2 FVKESK. The CDR3 extends over 16 amino acids. Germline trimming cut 0 bases from V and 3 bases from J; bases unmatched to any gene: 6. In DNA form, the CDR3 reads TGTGCCAGCAGCCAAGATCAGGGGGCAGGAGACACTGAAGCTTTCTTT. Amino acid sequence: CASSQDQGAGDTEAFF.

The genes are TRBV5-1 and TRBJ1-2; TRBD1 matches 7 bases. CDR3 length: 14 amino acids. Per the germline V gene, CDR1 is SGHRS and CDR2 is YFSETQ. V was clipped by 2 bases and J by 4 bases; unmatched bases: 5. The CDR3 reads CASSFGQGVYGYTF. Here the CDR3 DNA reads TGCGCCAGCAGCTTTGGGCAGGGGGTCTATGGCTACACCTTC.

The chain recombines TRBV7-8 with TRBJ1-2, with D tentatively TRBD1 (5 bases). CDR1 is SGHVS, CDR2 FQNEAQ, per germline. V lost 1 base to trimming and J lost 8 bases, with 14 bases between them. The CDR3 has 14 amino acids. The CDR3 nucleotides read TGTGCCAGCAGCTTAGATCAGGGAATGAAAGGCTACACCTTC. Its protein is CASSLDQGMKGYTF. Looking up the rest from reference TRBV7-8 and TRBJ1-2 gives the full variable domain: GAGVSQSPRYKVAKRGQDVALRCDPISGHVSLFWYQQALGQGPEFLTYFQNEAQLDKSGLPSDRFFAERPEGSVSTLKIQRTQQEDSAVYLCASSLDQGMKGYTFGSGTRLTVV.

The rearrangement joins TRBV19 to TRBJ2-7, with 8 positions matching TRBD1. V trimming: 3 bases; J trimming: 2 bases; junction bases outside the gene matches: 6. CDR1 is LNHDA and CDR2 is SQIVND in the germline V gene (reference sequence). The CDR3 extends over 15 amino acids. The CDR3: CASSISGQGPYEQYF. Here the CDR3 DNA reads TGTGCCAGTAGTATTAGCGGACAGGGTCCCTACGAGCAGTACTTC.

V is TRBV5-5 and J is TRBJ1-2; D is uncertain. Per the germline V gene, CDR1 is SGHKS and CDR2 is YYEKEE (reference sequence). The length of the CDR3 is 12 residues. V was trimmed by 4 bases and J by 14 bases, leaving 18 bases between them. The CDR3 DNA follows: TGTGCCAGCAGCAGTAATGCTGGAGTTGGAACCTTC. The encoded protein is CASSSNAGVGTF. The full variable domain, with the rest looked up from reference TRBV5-5 and TRBJ1-2, is DAGVTQSPTHLIKTRGQQVTLRCSPISGHKSVSWYQQVLGQGPQFIFQYYEKEERGRGNFPDRFSARQFPNYSSELNVNALLLGDSALYLCASSSNAGVGTFGSGTRLTVV.

V gene TRBV30 combines with J gene TRBJ1-5, with D uncertain. Germline CDR1 and CDR2: GTSNPN and SVGIG (reference sequence). Trimming pared 0 bases from V and 5 bases from J, leaving 8 bases between. The CDR3 totals 13 residues. For the CDR3, the DNA is TGTGCCTGGAGTGTAGCGGGAGATCAGCCCCAGCATTTT. Amino acids: CAWSVAGDQPQHF. The complete variable domain, with remaining parts taken from reference TRBV30 and TRBJ1-5, reads SQTIHQWPATLVQPVGSPLSLECTVEGTSNPNLYWYRQAAGRGLQLLFYSVGIGQISSEVPQNLSASRPQDRQFILSSKKLLLSDSGFYLCAWSVAGDQPQHFGDGTRLSIL.

The chain recombines TRBV28 with TRBJ1-1, with TRBD1 as a possible D gene (5 bases). CDR3 length equals 16 residues. Per the germline V gene, CDR1 is MDHEN and CDR2 is SYDVKM. V was clipped by 1 base and J by 0 bases, with 12 bases between them. The CDR3 DNA follows: TGTGCCAGCAGTTTATTCGGGGACTACATGAACACTGAAGCTTTCTTT. Its translation is CASSLFGDYMNTEAFF.

J is TRBJ2-3 and V is TRBV27, with TRBD2 matching over 8 bases. CDR1 is MNHEY, CDR2 SMNVEV, per germline (reference sequence). V dropped 3 bases and J dropped 5; count of bases not matched to a gene: 7. The length of the CDR3 is 15 residues. CDR3 loop: CASSFRSGGEDTQYF. Here the CDR3 DNA reads TGTGCCAGCAGTTTCAGAAGCGGGGGTGAAGATACGCAGTATTTT.

This clone was counted only a few times. J is TRBJ2-3 and V is TRBV5-1, with 15 bases matching TRBD2. CDR1 and CDR2 (germline): SGHRS, YFSETQ. The CDR3 covers 18 residues. Trimming cost V 3 bases and J 0 bases; bases outside gene matches: 5. The chain's CDR3 is CASSSGTSGGISTDTQYF. DNA for the CDR3: TGCGCCAGCAGCTCGGGGACTAGCGGGGGGATTAGCACAGATACGCAGTATTTT.

This chain uses TRBV5-1 with TRBJ2-1; 9 bases are shared with TRBD2. The V gene's germline CDR1 is SGHRS and CDR2 YFSETQ. The CDR3 has 16 amino acids. Trimming removed 4 bases from V and 8 bases from J; junction bases left unmatched: 13. The CDR3 DNA reads TGCGCCAGCAGCCCGACTAGCGGCACTGGGGGCGATGAGCAGTTCTTC. Amino acids: CASSPTSGTGGDEQFF.

In its sample, this clone was seen once. This chain links TRBV7-2 with TRBJ1-2, with 7 bases matching TRBD1. The germline V gene has CDR1 SGHTA and CDR2 FQGNSA. The CDR3 consists of 13 residues. The V segment lost 6 bases and the J segment 3 bases; nucleotides outside the gene matches: 4. The CDR3 nucleotides are TGTGCCAGCAGTCCTGACAGGGACTATGGCTACACCTTC. This sequence encodes CASSPDRDYGYTF.

This rearrangement joins TRBV5-1 to TRBJ2-7; possibly TRBD1 for D (6 bases). V dropped 3 bases and J dropped 0 bases, with 16 bases sitting between them. CDR1 is SGHRS and CDR2 is YFSETQ in the germline V gene. The CDR3 has 16 amino acids. The CDR3 sequence: CASSWRIGQNSYEQYF. The CDR3 region has the DNA TGCGCCAGCAGCTGGCGGATAGGACAGAACTCCTACGAGCAGTACTTC.